The sequence of this T cell receptor (beta chain) was determined in a study of T cells in Graves' hyperthyroidism and ophthalmopathy. Study-wide context: Peripheral blood samples were taken at initial diagnosis, prior to any treatment.

Thyroid ultrasound and orbital computed tomography, with clinical symptoms and serum thyroxine and TRAb, informed diagnoses. V dropped 5 bases and J dropped 8 bases, with 10 bases sitting between them. The CDR3 has 13 amino acids. Germline V gene data show CDR1 as MDHEN and CDR2 as SYDVKM. The sample holds many counts of this clonotype. RNA transcripts gave rise to amplified TCR beta CDR3 regions. RT-PCR in the first round (using the HTBI primer set) targeted the TCR CDR3. TCRdb used MiXCR to reprocess the multiplex PCR reads, holding one entry per CDR3 protein. In the table there are hundreds of thousands of distinct CDR3 sequences, less than 25% of which are singletons.

Sequenced material: blood. The chain carries TRBV28 and TRBJ1-6, with D uncertain. The origin of this receptor is a man aged 25 to 45 with Graves' ophthalmopathy. The chain's CDR3 is CASSRRWDSPLHF. The CDR3 nucleotides read TGTGCCAGCAGTCGACGGTGGGATTCACCCCTCCACTTT.